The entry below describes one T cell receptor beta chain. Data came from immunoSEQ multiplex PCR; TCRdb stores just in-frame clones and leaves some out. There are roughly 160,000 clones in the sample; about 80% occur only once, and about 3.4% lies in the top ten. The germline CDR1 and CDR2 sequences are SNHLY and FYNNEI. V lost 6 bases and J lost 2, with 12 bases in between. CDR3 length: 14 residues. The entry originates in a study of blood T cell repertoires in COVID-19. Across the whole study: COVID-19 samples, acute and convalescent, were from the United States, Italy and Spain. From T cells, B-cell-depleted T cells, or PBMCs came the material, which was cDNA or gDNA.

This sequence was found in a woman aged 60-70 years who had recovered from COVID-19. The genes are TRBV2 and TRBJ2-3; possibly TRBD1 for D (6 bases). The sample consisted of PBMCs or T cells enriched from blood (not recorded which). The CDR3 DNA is TGTGCCAGCAGCGCCAACAGGGACACAGATACGCAGTATTTT. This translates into CASSANRDTDTQYF.